The 3 T cell receptor beta chains reported below all come from one sample, sequenced in a study of shared clonotypes between healthy human individuals. The data were produced by immunoSEQ multiplex PCR, yet TCRdb's version contains in-frame clones alone and is incomplete. Of just over 2,000,000 clones listed, over 85% are singletons. Sequencing was performed on naive CD4+ T cells sorted from blood. The subset denotes: CD45RA+ positively selected. Source of these receptors: a man aged 18 to 29 in good health.

The J gene is TRBJ1-2, the V gene TRBV30; D is unresolved. CDR1 is GTSNPN, CDR2 SVGIG, per germline (reference sequence). Trimming removed 0 bases from V and 1 base from J, with 6 bases in between. The CDR3 contains 13 residues. This CDR3 reads CAWSVMNNYGYTF. CDR3 DNA: TGTGCCTGGAGTGTAATGAATAACTATGGCTACACCTTC.

The rearrangement uses TRBV2 and TRBJ2-5; D is unclear. The germline CDR1 and CDR2 sequences are SNHLY and FYNNEI. The CDR3 length is 12 residues. V lost 7 bases, J lost 2 bases, and 8 bases lay in between. The CDR3 DNA follows: TGTGCCAGCAACGACTGGCAAGAGACCCAGTACTTC. This sequence encodes CASNDWQETQYF. The entire variable domain, with the rest obtained from reference TRBV2 and TRBJ2-5, is as follows: EPEVTQTPSHQVTQMGQEVILRCVPISNHLYFYWYRQILGQKVEFLVSFYNNEISEKSEIFDDQFSVERPDGSNFTLKIRSTKLEDSAMYFCASNDWQETQYFGPGTRLLVL.

J is TRBJ2-3 and V is TRBV10-3, with 10 positions matching TRBD2. The germline V gene has CDR1 ENHRY and CDR2 SYGVKD. The CDR3 length is 14 residues. V lost 6 bases, J lost 4 bases, and 4 bases stayed unmatched. CDR3 in amino acids: CAIRTGTSADTQYF. Written as DNA, the CDR3 is TGTGCCATCAGAACCGGGACTAGCGCAGATACGCAGTATTTT.